This T cell receptor beta chain was sequenced during a study of blood T cell repertoires in COVID-19. Study as a whole: Italy, Spain and the United States were the sources of the convalescent and acute COVID-19 samples. PBMCs, B-cell-depleted T cells, or T cells provided the cDNA or gDNA that made up the material.

Germline V gene sequence: CDR1 LGHNA, CDR2 YNFKEQ. The V segment lost 3 bases and the J segment 4 bases; nucleotides outside the gene matches: 7. CDR3 length: 15 residues. Original handling: For nucleated cells, counts were estimated from reference gene primer amplification. Here immunoSEQ multiplex PCR was the method, and the copy in TCRdb shows in-frame clones only, minus some. The DNA was the basis for D and trimming; V, J and clone size are from that table. Of over 100,000 clones listed, roughly 81% are singletons. This clone was picked up one time. This sequence joins TRBV4-2 and TRBJ2-7, with TRBD1 matching over 9 bases. Sequenced sample: peripheral blood. The sequence derives from a man in his forties with acute or convalescent COVID-19. The CDR3 sequence: CASSHLGTGNYEQYF. The CDR3 nucleotides are TGTGCCAGCAGCCATCTCGGGACAGGGAATTACGAGCAGTACTTC.